The TCR beta chain under discussion was sequenced for a study of T-cell memory formation after mild COVID-19. Study details: Among the donors, TCR clusters were largely specific to each donor. Whole-study findings and limits: The SARS-CoV-2 specificity of second-wave clones reaching peak at day 37 remained unverified.

This clonotype was seen ten or more times. Its target is not known. Trimming cost V 1 base and J 7 bases, with 11 bases left between them. The CDR3 has 14 amino acids. Per the germline V gene, CDR1 is SGHTA and CDR2 is FQGTGA. Each CDR3 protein is one row after TCRdb ran MiXCR on the 5' RACE reads. Here the sample spans nearly 40,000 distinct CDR3 sequences, 6.1% being singletons. The clonotype was recovered from an adult who had mild COVID-19 (a few samples of this study predate the infection). Cell type and time point are not known. The sequencing input was PBMCs or a T cell subset sorted from them (not recorded which). The V and J genes are TRBV7-3 and TRBJ2-1; D not resolved. CDR3 in amino acids: CASSLIGPANEQFF. CDR3 sequence (DNA): TGTGCCAGCAGCTTAATAGGTCCCGCAAATGAGCAGTTCTTC. Together with reference TRBV7-3 and TRBJ2-1, the CDR3 gives the full variable domain: GAGVSQTPSNKVTEKGKYVELRCDPISGHTALYWYRQSLGQGPEFLIYFQGTGAADDSGLPNDRFFAVRPEGSVSTLKIQRTERGDSAVYLCASSLIGPANEQFFGPGTRLTVL.